The 4 T cell receptor beta chains presented below share a single source sample, sequenced in a study of beta chain features in type 1 diabetes. Isolated RNA was reverse transcribed in full, so expressed TCRB transcripts were sequenced. Clones were sequenced by immunoSEQ multiplex PCR, and TCRdb holds only the in-frame ones, with some missing. The repertoire holds hundreds of thousands of clones, with 15% as singletons. Specimen: naive CD4+ T cells from blood. These receptors were collected from a man between 18 and 35 years old in good health.

The J gene is TRBJ1-2, the V gene TRBV7-2; 11 nucleotides align to TRBD1. J lost 6 bases, V lost 5 bases, and 17 bases had no gene match. Germline CDR1 SGHTA, CDR2 FQGNSA. This CDR3 comprises 18 residues. The CDR3, as DNA: TGTGCCAGCAGCCCCATTATGCGCCGGACAGGGGGCGCAAATGGCTACACCTTC. This codes for CASSPIMRRTGGANGYTF.

The rearrangement joins TRBV4-3 to TRBJ1-1; 10 nucleotides agree with TRBD1. This CDR3 has 14 amino acids. Losses at the gene ends were 0 bases for V and 11 bases for J; bases not matched to a gene: 6. The germline gives CDR1 LGHNA, CDR2 YSLEER. CDR3 sequence reads: CASSQEGQGIVAFF. The CDR3 coding sequence is TGCGCCAGCAGCCAAGAGGGACAGGGGATAGTGGCTTTCTTT.

The chain recombines TRBV7-9 with TRBJ2-7, with TRBD2 as a possible D gene (5 bases). V was cut by 5 bases and J by 0 bases, with 17 bases left in between. This CDR3 region has 16 residues. Germline CDR1 reads SEHNR; CDR2 reads FQNEAQ (reference sequence). The CDR3 DNA is TGTGCCAGCAGCCGTATGGAGCGGAGGAGCTCCTACGAGCAGTACTTC. It specifies CASSRMERRSSYEQYF.

The chain has TRBV4-1 and TRBJ2-3; 7 nucleotides line up with TRBD2. The CDR3 totals 20 residues. The ends lost 0 bases at V and 2 bases at J; junction bases unmatched: 17. Per the germline V gene, CDR1 is MGHRA and CDR2 is YSYEKL. The chain's CDR3 is CASSQDSTFLAEQDTDTQYF. The DNA of the CDR3 is TGCGCCAGCAGCCAAGATTCCACCTTTCTAGCGGAGCAGGACACAGATACGCAGTATTTT.